Below, one TCR beta chain is given with its context. PCR primers comprised 60 Vbeta and 13 Jbeta primers. Sequenced by immunoSEQ multiplex PCR; TCRdb stores in-frame clones only, minus some. The data contain some 120,000 clones, roughly three quarters of them singletons. These data originate in a study of cytomegalovirus exposure and HLA in healthy donors. Trimming removed 4 bases at V and 6 bases at J, with 17 bases between. CDR1 and CDR2 (germline): SGHRS, YFSETQ. The CDR3 runs to 15 residues. The genes are TRBV5-1 and TRBJ2-1; D perhaps matches TRBD2 (5 bases). The source is a woman aged 18 to 35 in good health and CMV-seropositive. Sequencing used PBMCs. CDR3 region: CASSPGGEGANEQFF. In DNA form, the CDR3 reads TGCGCCAGCAGCCCCGGAGGCGAGGGAGCCAATGAGCAGTTCTTC.